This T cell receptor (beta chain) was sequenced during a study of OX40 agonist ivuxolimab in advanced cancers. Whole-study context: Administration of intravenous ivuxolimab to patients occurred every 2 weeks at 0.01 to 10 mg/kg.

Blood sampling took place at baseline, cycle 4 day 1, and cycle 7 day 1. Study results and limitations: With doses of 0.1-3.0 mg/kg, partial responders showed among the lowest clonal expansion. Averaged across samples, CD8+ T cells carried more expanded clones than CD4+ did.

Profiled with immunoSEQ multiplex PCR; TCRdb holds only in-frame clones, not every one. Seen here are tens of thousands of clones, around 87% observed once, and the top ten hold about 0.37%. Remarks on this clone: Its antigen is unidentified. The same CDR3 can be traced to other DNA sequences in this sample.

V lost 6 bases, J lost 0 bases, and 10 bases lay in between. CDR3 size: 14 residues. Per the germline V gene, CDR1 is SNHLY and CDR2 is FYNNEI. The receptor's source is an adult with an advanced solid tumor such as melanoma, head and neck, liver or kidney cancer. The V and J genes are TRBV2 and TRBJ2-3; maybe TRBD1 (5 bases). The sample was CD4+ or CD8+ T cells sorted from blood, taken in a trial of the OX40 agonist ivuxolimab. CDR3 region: CASSPRQSTDTQYF. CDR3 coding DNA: TGTGCCAGCAGCCCAAGACAGAGCACAGATACGCAGTATTTT.